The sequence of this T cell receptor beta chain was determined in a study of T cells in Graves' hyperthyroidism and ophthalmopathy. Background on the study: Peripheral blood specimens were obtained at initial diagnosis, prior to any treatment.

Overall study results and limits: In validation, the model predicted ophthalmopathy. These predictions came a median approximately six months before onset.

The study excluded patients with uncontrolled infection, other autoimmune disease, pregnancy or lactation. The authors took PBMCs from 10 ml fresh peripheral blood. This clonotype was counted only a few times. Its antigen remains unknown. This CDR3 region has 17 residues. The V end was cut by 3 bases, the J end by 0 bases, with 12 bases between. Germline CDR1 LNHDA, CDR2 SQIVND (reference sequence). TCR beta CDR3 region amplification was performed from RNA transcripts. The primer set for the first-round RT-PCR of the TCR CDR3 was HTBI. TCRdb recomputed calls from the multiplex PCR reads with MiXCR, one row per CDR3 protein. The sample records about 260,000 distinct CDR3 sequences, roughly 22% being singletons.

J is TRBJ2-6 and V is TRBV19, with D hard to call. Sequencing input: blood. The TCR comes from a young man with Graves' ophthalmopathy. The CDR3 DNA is TGTGCCAGTAGTATTGGTCCCGCTACCTCTGGGGCCAACGTCCTGACTTTC. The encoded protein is CASSIGPATSGANVLTF.